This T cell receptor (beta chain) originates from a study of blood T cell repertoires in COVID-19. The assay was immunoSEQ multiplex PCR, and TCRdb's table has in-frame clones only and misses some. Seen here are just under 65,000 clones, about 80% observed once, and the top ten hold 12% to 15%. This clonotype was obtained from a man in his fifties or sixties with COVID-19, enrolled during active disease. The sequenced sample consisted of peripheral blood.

CDR3 in amino acids: CAISEKGTGEGIQYF. The CDR3 DNA reads as TGTGCCATCAGTGAGAAGGGGACAGGGGAGGGCATTCAGTACTTC. The chain couples TRBV10-3 to TRBJ2-4, with 10 bases aligning to TRBD1. In germline, CDR1 is ENHRY, CDR2 SYGVKD. Germline trimming cut 2 bases from V and 9 bases from J; bases unmatched to any gene: 7. This CDR3 contains 15 residues.